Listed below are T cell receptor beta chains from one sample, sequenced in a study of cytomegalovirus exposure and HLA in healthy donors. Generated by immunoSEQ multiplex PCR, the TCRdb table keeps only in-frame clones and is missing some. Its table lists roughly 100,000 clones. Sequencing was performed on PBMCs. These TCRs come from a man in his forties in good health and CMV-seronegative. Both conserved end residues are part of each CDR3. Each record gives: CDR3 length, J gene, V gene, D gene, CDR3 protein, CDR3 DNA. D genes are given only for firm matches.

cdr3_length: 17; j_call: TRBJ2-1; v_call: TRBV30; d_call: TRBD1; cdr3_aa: CAWSPRPGTGASSQQFF; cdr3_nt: TGTGCCTGGAGTCCAAGGCCCGGGACAGGCGCGTCTAGTCAGCAGTTCTTC
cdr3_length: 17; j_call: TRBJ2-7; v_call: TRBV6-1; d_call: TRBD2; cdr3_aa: CASSESGTSGWVYEQYF; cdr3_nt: TGTGCCAGCAGTGAATCGGGGACTAGCGGGTGGGTCTACGAGCAGTACTTC
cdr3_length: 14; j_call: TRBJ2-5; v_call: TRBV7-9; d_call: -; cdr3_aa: CASSSYRNQETQYF; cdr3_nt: TGTGCCAGCAGCTCCTACAGAAACCAAGAGACCCAGTACTTC
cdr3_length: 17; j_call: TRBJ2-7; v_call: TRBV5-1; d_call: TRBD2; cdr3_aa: CASSLGPSGGASYEQYF; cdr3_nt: TGCGCCAGCAGCTTGGGTCCCTCCGGGGGGGCATCCTACGAGCAGTACTTC
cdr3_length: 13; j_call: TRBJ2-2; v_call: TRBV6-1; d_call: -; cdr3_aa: CASTEQQTGELFF; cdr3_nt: TGTGCCAGTACGGAGCAGCAAACCGGGGAGCTGTTTTTT
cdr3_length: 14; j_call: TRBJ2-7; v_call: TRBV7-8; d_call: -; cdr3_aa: CASSVAAVSYEQYF; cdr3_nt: TGTGCCAGCAGCGTTGCGGCGGTCTCCTACGAGCAGTACTTC
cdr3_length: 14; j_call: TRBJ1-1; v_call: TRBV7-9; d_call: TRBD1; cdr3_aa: CASSFDSGGTEAFF; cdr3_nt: TGTGCCAGCAGTTTTGATTCAGGGGGGACTGAAGCTTTCTTT
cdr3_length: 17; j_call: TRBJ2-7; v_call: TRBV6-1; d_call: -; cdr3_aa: CASSEPRTGQTTYEQYF; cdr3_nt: TGTGCCAGCAGTGAGCCTCGAACAGGTCAAACCACCTACGAGCAGTACTTC
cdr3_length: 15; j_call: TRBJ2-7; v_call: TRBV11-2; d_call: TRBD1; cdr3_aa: CASSLDDRGFYEQYF; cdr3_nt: TGTGCCAGCAGCTTAGACGACAGGGGGTTCTACGAGCAGTACTTC
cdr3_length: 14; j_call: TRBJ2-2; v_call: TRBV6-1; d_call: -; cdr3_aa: CASSPQSEAGELFF; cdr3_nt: TGTGCCAGCAGTCCTCAATCCGAGGCCGGGGAGCTGTTTTTT
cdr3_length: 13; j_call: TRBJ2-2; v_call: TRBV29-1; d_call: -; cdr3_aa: CSVLGQPAGELFF; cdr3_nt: TGCAGCGTTCTGGGACAACCGGCCGGGGAGCTGTTTTTT
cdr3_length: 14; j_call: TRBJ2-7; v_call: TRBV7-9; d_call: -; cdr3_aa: CASSLEQASGEQYF; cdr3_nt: TGTGCCAGCAGCTTAGAACAGGCCTCCGGCGAGCAGTACTTC
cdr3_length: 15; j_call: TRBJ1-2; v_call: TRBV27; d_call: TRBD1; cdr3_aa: CASSLSPGGFNGYTF; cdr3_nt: TGTGCCAGCAGTTTATCGCCAGGGGGATTTAATGGCTACACCTTC
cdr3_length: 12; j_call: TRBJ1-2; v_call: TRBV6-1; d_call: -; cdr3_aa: CASSEDRYGYTF; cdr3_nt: TGTGCCAGCAGTGAAGACAGATATGGCTACACCTTC
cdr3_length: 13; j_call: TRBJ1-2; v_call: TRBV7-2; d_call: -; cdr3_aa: CASSLVWAEGYTF; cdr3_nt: TGTGCCAGCAGCTTAGTTTGGGCAGAGGGCTACACCTTC
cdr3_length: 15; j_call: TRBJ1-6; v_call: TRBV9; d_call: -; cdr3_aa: CASSPRAGINSPLHF; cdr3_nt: TGTGCCAGCAGCCCCCGGGCGGGGATTAATTCACCCCTCCACTTT
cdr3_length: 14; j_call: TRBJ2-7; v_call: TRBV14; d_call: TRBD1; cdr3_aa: CASRPGTAGYEQYF; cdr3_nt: TGTGCCAGCCGGCCGGGGACAGCAGGATACGAGCAGTACTTC
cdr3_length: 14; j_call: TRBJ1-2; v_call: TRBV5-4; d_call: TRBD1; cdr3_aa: CASSSYRGRHGYTF; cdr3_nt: TGTGCCAGCAGCTCTTACAGGGGGCGTCATGGCTACACCTTC
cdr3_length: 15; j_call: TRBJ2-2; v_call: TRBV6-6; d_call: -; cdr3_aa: CASTDPLTGAGELFF; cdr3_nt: TGTGCCAGCACCGACCCCCTGACAGGAGCCGGGGAGCTGTTTTTT
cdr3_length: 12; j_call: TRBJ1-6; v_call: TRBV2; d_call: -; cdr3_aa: CASSPDNSPLHF; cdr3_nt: TGTGCCAGCAGCCCCGATAATTCACCCCTCCACTTT
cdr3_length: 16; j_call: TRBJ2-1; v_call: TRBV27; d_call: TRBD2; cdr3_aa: CASSLPGLAGVNEQFF; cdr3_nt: TGTGCCAGCAGTTTGCCAGGACTAGCGGGGGTCAATGAGCAGTTCTTC
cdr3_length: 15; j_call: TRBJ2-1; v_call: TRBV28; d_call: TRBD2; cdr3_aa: CASSYSAGAMNEQFF; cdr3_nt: TGTGCCAGCAGTTACTCAGCGGGAGCAATGAATGAGCAGTTCTTC
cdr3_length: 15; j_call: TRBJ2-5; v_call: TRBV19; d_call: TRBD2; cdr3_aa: CASSTVAGNQETQYF; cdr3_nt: TGTGCCAGTAGTACGGTAGCGGGGAACCAAGAGACCCAGTACTTC
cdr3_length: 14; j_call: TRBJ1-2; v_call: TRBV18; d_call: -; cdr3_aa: CASSPPAQSYGYTF; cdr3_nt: TGTGCCAGCTCACCACCAGCACAGAGCTATGGCTACACCTTC
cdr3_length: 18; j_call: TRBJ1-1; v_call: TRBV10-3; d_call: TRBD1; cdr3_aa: CAISEGSGTGTSNTEAFF; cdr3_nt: TGTGCCATCAGTGAGGGTTCCGGGACAGGGACCAGCAACACTGAAGCTTTCTTT
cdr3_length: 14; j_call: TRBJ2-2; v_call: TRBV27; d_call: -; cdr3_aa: CASSLYRDTGELFF; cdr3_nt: TGTGCCAGCAGTTTATACAGGGACACCGGGGAGCTGTTTTTT
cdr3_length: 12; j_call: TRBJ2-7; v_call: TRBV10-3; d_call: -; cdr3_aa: CAIRGQSYEQYF; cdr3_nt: TGTGCCATCAGGGGCCAGTCCTACGAGCAGTACTTC
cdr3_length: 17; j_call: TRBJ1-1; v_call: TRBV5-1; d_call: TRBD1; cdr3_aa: CASFLDRGRGVVTEAFF; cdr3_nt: TGCGCCAGCTTTCTTGACAGGGGGCGTGGGGTTGTCACTGAAGCTTTCTTT
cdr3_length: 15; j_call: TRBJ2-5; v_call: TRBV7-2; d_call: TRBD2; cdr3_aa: CASSVGLAGWREQYF; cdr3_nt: TGTGCCAGCAGCGTGGGACTAGCGGGGTGGCGGGAGCAGTACTTC
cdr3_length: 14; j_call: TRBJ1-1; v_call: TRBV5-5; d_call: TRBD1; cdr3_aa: CASSWGQGYTEAFF; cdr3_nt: TGTGCCAGCAGCTGGGGACAGGGGTACACTGAAGCTTTCTTT
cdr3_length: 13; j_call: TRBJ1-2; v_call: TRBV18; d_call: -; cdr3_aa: CASSSDTNYGYTF; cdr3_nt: TGTGCCAGCTCATCGGACACTAACTATGGCTACACCTTC
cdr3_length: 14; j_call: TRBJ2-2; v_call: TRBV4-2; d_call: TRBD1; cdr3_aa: CASSPRTGPGELFF; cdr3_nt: TGTGCCAGCAGCCCGCGGACAGGGCCCGGGGAGCTGTTTTTT
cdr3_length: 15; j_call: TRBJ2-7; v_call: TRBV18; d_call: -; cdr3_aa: CASSPGIGEAYEQYF; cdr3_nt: TGTGCCAGCTCACCGGGTATAGGAGAGGCCTACGAGCAGTACTTC
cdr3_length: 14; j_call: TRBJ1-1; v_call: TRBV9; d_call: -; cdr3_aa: CASSVLWQNTEAFF; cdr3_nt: TGTGCCAGCAGCGTATTGTGGCAGAACACTGAAGCTTTCTTT
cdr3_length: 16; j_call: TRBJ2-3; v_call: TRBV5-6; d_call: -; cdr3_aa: CASSLDSQLSTDTQYF; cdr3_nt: TGTGCCAGCAGCCTGGACAGCCAACTTAGCACAGATACGCAGTATTTT
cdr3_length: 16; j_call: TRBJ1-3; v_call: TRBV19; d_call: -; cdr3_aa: CASQVGAPGSGNTIYF; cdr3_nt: TGTGCCAGCCAAGTGGGCGCCCCTGGATCCGGAAACACCATATATTTT
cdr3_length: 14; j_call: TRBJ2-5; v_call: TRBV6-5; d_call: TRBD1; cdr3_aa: CASSYTTGAQTQYF; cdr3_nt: TGTGCCAGCAGTTACACAACAGGGGCCCAGACCCAGTACTTC
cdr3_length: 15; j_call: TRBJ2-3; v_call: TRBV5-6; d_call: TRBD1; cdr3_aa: CASSLGGQITDTQYF; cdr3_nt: TGTGCCAGCAGCTTGGGGGGACAGATCACAGATACGCAGTATTTT
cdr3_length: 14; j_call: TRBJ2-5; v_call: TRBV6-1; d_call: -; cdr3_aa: CASSAAGSGKTQYF; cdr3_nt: TGTGCCAGCAGTGCCGCGGGCAGTGGGAAGACCCAGTACTTC
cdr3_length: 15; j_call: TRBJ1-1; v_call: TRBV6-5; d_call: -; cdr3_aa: CASSYSASIGDEAFF; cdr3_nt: TGTGCCAGCAGTTACTCGGCTTCTATAGGGGATGAAGCTTTCTTT
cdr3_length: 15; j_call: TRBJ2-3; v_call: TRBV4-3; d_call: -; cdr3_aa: CASSQVTVDTDTQYF; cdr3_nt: TGCGCCAGCAGCCAAGTGACAGTGGACACAGATACGCAGTATTTT
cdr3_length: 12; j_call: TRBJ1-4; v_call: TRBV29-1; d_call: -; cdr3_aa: CSVDVSEGKLFF; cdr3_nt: TGCAGCGTTGATGTGTCGGAGGGAAAACTGTTTTTT
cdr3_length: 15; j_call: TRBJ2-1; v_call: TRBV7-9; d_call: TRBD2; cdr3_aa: CASSFSGGDYNEQFF; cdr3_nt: TGTGCCAGCAGCTTTAGCGGGGGGGACTACAATGAGCAGTTCTTC
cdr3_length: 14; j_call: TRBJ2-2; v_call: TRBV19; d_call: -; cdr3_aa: CASIQNANTGELFF; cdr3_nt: TGTGCCAGTATCCAGAACGCGAACACCGGGGAGCTGTTTTTT
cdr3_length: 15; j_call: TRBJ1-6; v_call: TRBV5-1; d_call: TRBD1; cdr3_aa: CASSLGDRSNSPLHF; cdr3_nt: TGCGCCAGCAGCTTAGGGGACAGGAGTAATTCACCCCTCCACTTT
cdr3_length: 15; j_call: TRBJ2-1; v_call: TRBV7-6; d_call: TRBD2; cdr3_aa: CASRSTSGGRHEQFF; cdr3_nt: TGTGCCAGCAGGTCAACTAGCGGGGGCCGGCATGAGCAGTTCTTC
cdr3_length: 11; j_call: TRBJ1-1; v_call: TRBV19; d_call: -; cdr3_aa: CASSMYTEAFF; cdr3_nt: TGTGCCAGTAGTATGTATACTGAAGCTTTCTTT
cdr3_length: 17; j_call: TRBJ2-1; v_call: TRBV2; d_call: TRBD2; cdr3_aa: CASKQESGGRGYNEQFF; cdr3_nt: TGTGCCAGCAAACAAGAGAGCGGCGGGAGGGGCTACAATGAGCAGTTCTTC
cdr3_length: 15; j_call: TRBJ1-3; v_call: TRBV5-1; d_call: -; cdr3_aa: CASSLRESSGNTIYF; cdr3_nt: TGCGCCAGCAGCTTGCGGGAGAGCTCTGGAAACACCATATATTTT
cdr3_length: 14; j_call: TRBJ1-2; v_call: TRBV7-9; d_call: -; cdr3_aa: CASSPGGGLYGYTF; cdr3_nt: TGTGCCAGCAGCCCTGGGGGCGGACTCTATGGCTACACCTTC
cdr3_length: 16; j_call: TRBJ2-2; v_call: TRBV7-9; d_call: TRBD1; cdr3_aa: CASSQRAGQGAGELFF; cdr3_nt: TGTGCCAGCAGCCAAAGAGCGGGACAGGGAGCCGGGGAGCTGTTTTTT
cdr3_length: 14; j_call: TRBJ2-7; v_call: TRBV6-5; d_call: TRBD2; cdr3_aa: CASSYTGGYYEQYF; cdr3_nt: TGTGCCAGCAGTTACACGGGGGGGTACTACGAGCAGTACTTC
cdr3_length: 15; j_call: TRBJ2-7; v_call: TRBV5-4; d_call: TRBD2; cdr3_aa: CASSPGGALSYEQYF; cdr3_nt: TGTGCCAGCAGCCCGGGGGGGGCCCTCTCCTACGAGCAGTACTTC
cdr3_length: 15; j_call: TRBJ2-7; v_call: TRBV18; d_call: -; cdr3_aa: CASSPGSLSPHEQYF; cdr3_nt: TGTGCCAGCTCACCAGGGTCCCTTAGCCCACACGAGCAGTACTTC
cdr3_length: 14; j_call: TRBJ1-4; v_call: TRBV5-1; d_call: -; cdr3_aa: CASSLRGLGEKLFF; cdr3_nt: TGCGCCAGCAGCTTGAGGGGCCTGGGGGAAAAACTGTTTTTT
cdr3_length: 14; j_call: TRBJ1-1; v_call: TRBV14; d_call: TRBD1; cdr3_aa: CASATGGRNTEAFF; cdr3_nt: TGTGCCAGCGCTACAGGGGGCCGGAACACTGAAGCTTTCTTT
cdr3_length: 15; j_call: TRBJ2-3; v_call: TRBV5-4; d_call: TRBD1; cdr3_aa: CASSLGGDRTDTQYF; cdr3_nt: TGTGCCAGCAGCTTGGGTGGGGACAGGACAGATACGCAGTATTTT
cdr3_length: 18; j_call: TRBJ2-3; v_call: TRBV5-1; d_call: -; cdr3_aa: CASSLRGGRASGPDTQYF; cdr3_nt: TGCGCCAGCAGCTTGAGGGGGGGGCGGGCTAGCGGACCAGATACGCAGTATTTT
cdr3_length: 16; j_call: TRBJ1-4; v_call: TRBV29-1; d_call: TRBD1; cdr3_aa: CSVEDFNPGGNEKLFF; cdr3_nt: TGCAGCGTTGAAGATTTTAATCCAGGGGGGAATGAAAAACTGTTTTTT